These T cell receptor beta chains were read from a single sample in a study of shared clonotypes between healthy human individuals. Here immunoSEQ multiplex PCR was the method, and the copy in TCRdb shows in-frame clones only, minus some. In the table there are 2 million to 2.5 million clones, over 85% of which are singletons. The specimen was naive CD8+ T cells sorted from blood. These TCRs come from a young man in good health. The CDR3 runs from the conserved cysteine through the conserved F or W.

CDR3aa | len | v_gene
CASSGTSADTDTQYF | 15 | TRBV13
CASSQDSGSETQYF | 14 | TRBV4-1
CASLAGVGETQYF | 13 | TRBV7-9
CASSPDRGLRNTEAFF | 16 | TRBV11-2
CASSFDGQVSQPQHF | 15 | TRBV5-4
CASSYSSVDEQFF | 13 | TRBV6-5
CASSQVWLAEPYEQYF | 16 | TRBV4-3
CASSLGKGPLPHF | 13 | TRBV13
CASSLGLGTEAFF | 13 | TRBV7-9
CASSQASTSGVYEQYF | 16 | TRBV4-3
CASSPGDRGYTDTQYF | 16 | TRBV18
CAWSTGDLYSPLHF | 14 | TRBV30
CASSQERLAPEQYF | 14 | TRBV4-1
CASSAAAGGTYEQYF | 15 | TRBV7-6
CASSLAYPDGITDTQYF | 17 | TRBV5-1
CSVEDTGYEQYF | 12 | TRBV29-1
CASTPTPITSTDTQYF | 16 | TRBV19
CASSLTTTDTQYF | 13 | TRBV7-8
CASSLFRVHEQYF | 13 | TRBV7-2
CASSLAGGSGINEQFF | 16 | TRBV27
CASSFLTGWTGELFF | 15 | TRBV28
CASSSPPGIPSYEQYF | 16 | TRBV28
CASTDINTGELFF | 13 | TRBV27
CASSEGPWKEGNQPQHF | 17 | TRBV6-1
CASSFIGGSNTGELFF | 16 | TRBV27
CASSHSTGAYEQYF | 14 | TRBV6-5
CASSLRGQGDDEQFF | 15 | TRBV11-1
CSVENWDRGQSGNTIYF | 17 | TRBV29-1
CASSGDILGVYEQFF | 15 | TRBV6-1
CASSTRAIQETQYF | 14 | TRBV4-1
CSVEKVTRGSDEQYF | 15 | TRBV29-1
CASSLEFGQLNTEAFF | 16 | TRBV7-9
CASSSFRNNQPQHF | 14 | TRBV27
CASSYKTASYNSPLHF | 16 | TRBV7-2
CASSPGTGGFVANYGYTF | 18 | TRBV18
CASSGAGVNTEAFF | 14 | TRBV10-2
CASSAGENNEKLFF | 14 | TRBV9
CASSEEEGPATGHTGELFF | 19 | TRBV6-1
CASSPRQVTTGDYQPQHF | 18 | TRBV7-8
CASSERGGSYYNEQFF | 16 | TRBV6-1
CASSPTSGDYEQYF | 14 | TRBV4-1
CASSSSGGQGNSPLHF | 16 | TRBV7-9